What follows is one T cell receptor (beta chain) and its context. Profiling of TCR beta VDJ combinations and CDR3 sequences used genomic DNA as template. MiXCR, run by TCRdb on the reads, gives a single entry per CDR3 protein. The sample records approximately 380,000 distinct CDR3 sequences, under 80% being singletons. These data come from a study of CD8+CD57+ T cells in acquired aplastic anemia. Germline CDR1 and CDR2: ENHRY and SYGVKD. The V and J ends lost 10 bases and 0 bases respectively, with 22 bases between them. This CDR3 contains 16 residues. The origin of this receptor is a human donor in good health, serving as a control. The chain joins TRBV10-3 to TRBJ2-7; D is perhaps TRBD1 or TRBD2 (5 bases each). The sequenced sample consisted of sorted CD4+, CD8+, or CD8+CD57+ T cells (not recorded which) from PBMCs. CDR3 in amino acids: CASRWPLGEASYEQYF. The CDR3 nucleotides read TGTGCCAGCAGATGGCCATTGGGGGAAGCCTCCTACGAGCAGTACTTC.